This TCR beta chain came from a study of CD8+ T cells in alopecia areata. In the study overall: Treated patients were given 5 to 10 mg oral tofacitinib twice daily. Tofacitinib therapy lasting 6 to 18 months was followed by 6 months off drug. The percentage of affected scalp area served as the score of severity for treated patients.

Extracted from the samples, RNA was reverse transcribed into cDNA to serve as the sequencing template. Produced via immunoSEQ multiplex PCR; TCRdb's table is partial and in-frame only. Here the sample spans 120,000 or so clones, about 59% being singletons. V was shortened by 4 bases and J by 1 base, with 11 bases between the two germline ends. The CDR3 length is 14 residues. Germline CDR1 reads SGHRS; CDR2 reads YFSETQ. Treatment reported: oral pan-JAK inhibitor, 5-10 mg twice daily. Peripheral blood and lesional scalp punch biopsies were taken from alopecia areata patients. The TCR comes from a human donor with alopecia areata. V gene TRBV5-1 combines with J gene TRBJ1-2; D ambiguous. Sequenced material: CD4+ T cells sorted from blood, taken at week 4, from a patient treated with tofacitinib. CDR3 residues: CASSEGGGNYGYTF. The CDR3 DNA reads TGCGCCAGCAGCGAGGGTGGTGGTAACTATGGCTACACCTTC.